The 29 T cell receptor beta chains listed next were all sequenced from one sample in a study of shared clonotypes between healthy human individuals (dated by TCRdb to 2018 to 2021). The receptor library was made with the immunoSEQ multiplex PCR assay. TCRdb provides this immuneACCESS table in a form limited to in-frame rearrangements. Some clones are lacking; in checked studies, under half of them reflect an unresolved V gene, and why the rest are absent is not known. The sample data list over a million clones, and approximately 97% of these were observed just once. The ten most abundant clones make up 0.95% to 1.5% of the sample. What was sequenced was naive CD4+ T cells sorted from blood. Explained via the paper, the cell subset or site label denotes: CD45RA+ positively selected. The source of these receptors is a man aged 30-40 years in good health.

The genes are TRBV10-1 and TRBJ1-1; D not certain. This CDR3 comprises 13 residues. Germline lookup yields CDR1 WNHNN and CDR2 SYGVQD (reference sequence). V lost 5 bases, J lost 1 base, and 8 bases lay in between. The CDR3: CASSWAANTEAFF. The CDR3, as DNA: TGCGCCAGCAGTTGGGCCGCGAACACTGAAGCTTTCTTT.

The chain is built from TRBV15 and TRBJ2-2; a possible D gene is TRBD1 (6 bases). The germline V and J ends were trimmed by 0 bases and 3 bases, with 8 bases remaining between them. CDR3 length: 15 residues. Germline loops: CDR1 LNHNV, CDR2 YYDKDF (reference sequence). Here the CDR3 reads CATSRDPGDTGELFF. CDR3 bases: TGTGCCACCAGCAGAGATCCAGGGGACACCGGGGAGCTGTTTTTT.

J is TRBJ2-1 and V is TRBV7-9, with a tentative D call TRBD1 (6 bases). Trimming pared 7 bases from V and 7 bases from J, leaving 11 bases between. Germline V CDR1 and CDR2: SEHNR, FQNEAQ (reference sequence). CDR3 length: 12 residues. CDR3: CASTLGGNEQFF. The CDR3 DNA is TGTGCCAGCACCCTAGGGGGAAATGAGCAGTTCTTC.

The chain links TRBV29-1 to TRBJ2-7; D is perhaps TRBD2 (5 bases). The CDR3 spans 13 residues. The V end was cut by 3 bases, the J end by 3 bases, with 12 bases between. Germline-derived CDR1 and CDR2 are SQVTM and ANQGSEA. CDR3 sequence (DNA): TGCAGCGTTGAGCCCCTACTAGACTACGAGCAGTACTTC. Its translation is CSVEPLLDYEQYF.

J is TRBJ2-3 and V is TRBV7-8; TRBD2 aligns across 9 bases. With V trimmed by 8 bases and J by 3 bases, 9 bases remained unmatched. From germline, CDR1 is SGHVS and CDR2 FQNEAQ. The CDR3 runs 15 residues. As DNA, the CDR3 is TGTGCCAGCCATCCGCTAGCGGGAATAACAGATACGCAGTATTTT. This encodes CASHPLAGITDTQYF.

This clone was detected only once. DNA for the CDR3: TGTGCCAGCAGCGTAGGGATCCCGAACACCGGGGAGCTGTTTTTT. Protein: CASSVGIPNTGELFF. This rearrangement joins TRBV9 to TRBJ2-2; D is unclear. The germline V and J ends were trimmed by 0 bases and 0 bases, with 6 bases remaining between them. CDR3 size: 15 residues. Germline V gene lookup returns CDR1 SGDLS and CDR2 YYNGEE. Combining the CDR3 with reference TRBV9 and TRBJ2-2 gives the whole variable domain DSGVTQTPKHLITATGQRVTLRCSPRSGDLSVYWYQQSLDQGLQFLIQYYNGEERAKGNILERFSAQQFPDLHSELNLSSLELGDSALYFCASSVGIPNTGELFFGEGSRLTVL.

The chain couples TRBV7-9 to TRBJ2-7; tentatively, D is TRBD1 (5 bases). The V and J ends lost 6 bases and 4 bases respectively, with 31 bases between them. There are 19 residues in the CDR3. Germline assignment: CDR1 SEHNR and CDR2 FQNEAQ (reference sequence). The CDR3 spells CASSRKSLPRQSRSYEQYF. In DNA, the CDR3 is TGTGCCAGCAGTCGAAAGTCCCTCCCCAGACAGTCCCGAAGTTACGAGCAGTACTTC.

The CDR3 region is CASSQGLHSGANVLTF. Written as DNA, the CDR3 is TGCGCCAGCAGCCAGGGACTGCACTCTGGGGCCAACGTCCTGACTTTC. The chain couples TRBV4-3 to TRBJ2-6, with D tentatively TRBD2 (6 bases). Trimming pared 3 bases from V and 0 bases from J, leaving 9 bases between. This CDR3 is 16 amino acids long. CDR1 LGHNA and CDR2 YSLEER come from the germline V gene.

V usage is TRBV5-1 and J usage is TRBJ2-7; 12 bases line up with TRBD2. The length of the CDR3 is 17 residues. Losses at the gene ends were 1 base for V and 5 bases for J; bases not matched to a gene: 10. Germline CDR1 and CDR2: SGHRS and YFSETQ. CDR3: CASSLLLAGGPVDEQYF. As DNA, the CDR3 is TGCGCCAGCAGCTTGTTGCTAGCGGGAGGGCCGGTTGACGAGCAGTACTTC.

The rearrangement links TRBV7-2 to TRBJ2-3; 8 bases align to TRBD2. The germline gives CDR1 SGHTA, CDR2 FQGNSA. This CDR3 spans 17 amino acids. The ends lost 1 base at V and 3 bases at J; junction bases unmatched: 9. CDR3 sequence: CASSLVLTGGPTDTQYF. The CDR3, as DNA: TGTGCCAGCAGCTTAGTCCTTACGGGAGGGCCAACAGATACGCAGTATTTT.

The chain employs TRBV19 and TRBJ2-1; D unresolved. Trimming removed 4 bases at V and 7 bases at J, with 14 bases between. The CDR3 consists of 14 residues. CDR1 and CDR2 (germline): LNHDA, SQIVND (reference sequence). CDR3 protein: CASSTNTRWNEQFF. The CDR3 nucleotides read TGTGCCAGTAGTACCAATACTCGATGGAATGAGCAGTTCTTC.

The chain uses TRBV5-8 and TRBJ2-7; 7 nucleotides match TRBD2. The V gene end was trimmed by 0 bases and the J gene end by 5 bases; junction bases not matched to a gene: 5. The CDR3 runs to 14 residues. Germline-derived CDR1 and CDR2 are SGHTS and YDEGEE. The CDR3 here is CASSLGLAFDEQYF. CDR3 nucleotide sequence: TGTGCCAGCAGCTTGGGACTAGCTTTTGACGAGCAGTACTTC.

The chain links TRBV28 to TRBJ2-5, with 9 bases lining up with TRBD1. J lost 0 bases, V lost 0 bases, and 5 bases had no gene match. CDR1 and CDR2 from the germline V gene are MDHEN and SYDVKM. The length of the CDR3 is 17 residues. CDR3 DNA sequence: TGTGCCAGCAGTTTATGGCCGACAGGGGGAGACCAAGAGACCCAGTACTTC. Its translation is CASSLWPTGGDQETQYF.

The CDR3 loop is CASAGVAGYDTGELFF. The DNA for the CDR3 is TGTGCTAGTGCTGGGGTAGCGGGATACGACACCGGGGAGCTGTTTTTT. The chain couples TRBV12-5 to TRBJ2-2, with TRBD2 identical over 8 bases. Germline values: CDR1 LGHNT, CDR2 FRNRAP. V gave up 7 bases and J gave up 3 bases; unmatched junction bases: 10. The CDR3 loop spans 16 amino acids.

This sequence joins TRBV19 and TRBJ2-5, with D perhaps assigned TRBD1 or TRBD2 (5 bases each). Germline V gene lookup returns CDR1 LNHDA and CDR2 SQIVND (reference sequence). The V and J ends lost 2 bases and 2 bases respectively, with 12 bases between them. CDR3 length: 15 amino acids. Here the CDR3 DNA reads TGTGCCAGTAGTATAAACAGAGGGGCGCAAGAGACCCAGTACTTC. Protein sequence: CASSINRGAQETQYF. The full variable domain, in which reference TRBV19 and TRBJ2-5 provide the parts outside the CDR3, is DGGITQSPKYLFRKEGQNVTLSCEQNLNHDAMYWYRQDPGQGLRLIYYSQIVNDFQKGDIAEGYSVSREKKESFPLTVTSAQKNPTAFYLCASSINRGAQETQYFGPGTRLLVL.

The CDR3 DNA reads as TGTGCCAGCAGCGCAGGGACAGGGGCCCGGGGTGGCTACACCTTC. Its protein product is CASSAGTGARGGYTF. The chain joins TRBV5-5 to TRBJ1-2, with 10 nucleotides matching TRBD1. The J segment lost 7 bases and the V segment lost 4 bases, leaving 10 bases of the junction unmatched. From germline, CDR1 is SGHKS and CDR2 YYEKEE (reference sequence). The CDR3 totals 15 residues. Full variable domain (missing parts from reference TRBV5-5 and TRBJ1-2): DAGVTQSPTHLIKTRGQQVTLRCSPISGHKSVSWYQQVLGQGPQFIFQYYEKEERGRGNFPDRFSARQFPNYSSELNVNALLLGDSALYLCASSAGTGARGGYTFGSGTRLTVV.

The chain uses TRBV5-1 and TRBJ2-7, with 7 bases that match TRBD2. Germline CDR1 reads SGHRS; CDR2 reads YFSETQ. J gave up 2 bases and V 5 bases, and 7 bases lay outside the gene matches. The CDR3 spans 14 residues. Written as DNA, the CDR3 is TGCGCCAGCAGGACCTCTAGCGGCCCCTACGAGCAGTACTTC. Translating gives CASRTSSGPYEQYF.

This chain joins TRBV7-9 and TRBJ2-7; no clear D. Trimming pared 3 bases from V and 0 bases from J, leaving 15 bases between. This CDR3 comprises 16 residues. Germline V lookup: CDR1 SEHNR, CDR2 FQNEAQ (reference sequence). The CDR3 nucleotides are TGTGCCAGCAGCTTGGGTCCTGGCAGGAGCTCCTACGAGCAGTACTTC. Its translation is CASSLGPGRSSYEQYF.

DNA of the CDR3: TGCGCCAGCAGGATGGGACGGGGCCGCGGCCGGGATGGGGAGCTGTTTTTT. Translated, it gives CASRMGRGRGRDGELFF. This rearrangement joins TRBV10-2 to TRBJ2-2; D could derive from TRBD1 or TRBD2 (5 bases each). The CDR3 runs 17 residues. The germline V and J ends were trimmed by 6 bases and 8 bases, with 25 bases remaining between them. Germline lookup yields CDR1 WSHSY and CDR2 SAAADI.

The CDR3 region is CASSQEGGYNEKLFF. For the CDR3, the DNA is TGCGCCAGCAGCCAAGAAGGAGGGTACAATGAAAAACTGTTTTTT. The chain combines TRBV4-3 with TRBJ1-4, with unresolved D. Germline V gene data show CDR1 as LGHNA and CDR2 as YSLEER. V lost 0 bases to trimming and J lost 5 bases, with 10 bases between them. The CDR3 runs 15 residues.

The chain carries TRBV29-1 and TRBJ2-7; TRBD1 matches 7 bases. The CDR3 contains 11 residues. V trimming: 7 bases; J trimming: 5 bases; junction bases outside the gene matches: 5. Germline CDR1 reads SQVTM; CDR2 reads ANQGSEA. In nucleotides, the CDR3 is TGCAGCGGCAGACAGGGCCACGAGCAGTACTTC. Encoded protein: CSGRQGHEQYF.

The chain couples TRBV7-2 to TRBJ2-2, with a possible D match to TRBD1 (5 bases). From germline, CDR1 is SGHTA and CDR2 FQGNSA. V was clipped by 5 bases and J by 3 bases, with 13 bases between them. There are 15 residues in the CDR3. This CDR3 is CASSPRQGDTGELFF. CDR3 bases: TGTGCCAGCAGCCCCCGTCAAGGGGACACCGGGGAGCTGTTTTTT.

This clone was found once. The V gene is TRBV28, the J gene TRBJ1-1; D ambiguous. The length of the CDR3 is 13 residues. CDR1 is MDHEN and CDR2 is SYDVKM in the germline V gene. Trimming removed 5 bases at V and 4 bases at J, with 11 bases between. CDR3 in DNA: TGTGCCAGCAGTCCGAGGGTTTTCACTGAAGCTTTCTTT. This encodes CASSPRVFTEAFF.

The chain combines TRBV5-1 with TRBJ2-3; 8 bases map to TRBD2. Germline CDR1 reads SGHRS; CDR2 reads YFSETQ. V lost 0 bases, J lost 3 bases, and 6 bases stayed unmatched. The CDR3 consists of 16 residues. The CDR3 spells CASSLDPAGVTDTQYF. CDR3 nucleotides: TGCGCCAGCAGCTTGGACCCAGCGGGAGTGACAGATACGCAGTATTTT.

The chain carries TRBV14 and TRBJ2-2, with TRBD1 identical over 7 bases. CDR1 is SGHDN and CDR2 is FVKESK in the germline V gene. V lost 5 bases to trimming and J lost 3 bases; unmatched junction nucleotides: 12. This CDR3 spans 17 amino acids. The CDR3 bases are TGTGCCAGCAGCACGGGGTTGGGACAGTGGTACACCGGGGAGCTGTTTTTT. It yields the protein CASSTGLGQWYTGELFF. The full variable domain, its missing parts supplied by reference TRBV14 and TRBJ2-2, is EAGVTQFPSHSVIEKGQTVTLRCDPISGHDNLYWYRRVMGKEIKFLLHFVKESKQDESGMPNNRFLAERTGGTYSTLKVQPAELEDSGVYFCASSTGLGQWYTGELFFGEGSRLTVL.

This clone was counted once. The chain links TRBV19 to TRBJ2-7, with 13 bases matching TRBD2. The germline CDR1 and CDR2 sequences are LNHDA and SQIVND (reference sequence). The J segment lost 4 bases and the V segment lost 4 bases, leaving 4 bases of the junction unmatched. This CDR3 has 15 amino acids. The CDR3 region has the DNA TGTGCCAGTAGTAGGACTAGCGGGAGAAATTACGAGCAGTACTTC. Translating it yields CASSRTSGRNYEQYF.

Points on this clone: This CDR3 is also generated by other DNA sequences in the sample. The genes are TRBV28 and TRBJ1-1; 7 bases align to TRBD1. CDR1 and CDR2 (germline): MDHEN, SYDVKM. V lost 3 bases to trimming and J lost 1 base; unmatched junction nucleotides: 2. This CDR3 has 14 amino acids. CDR3 loop: CASSLGQTNTEAFF. DNA of the CDR3: TGTGCCAGCAGTTTGGGACAGACGAACACTGAAGCTTTCTTT.

The chain employs TRBV11-2 and TRBJ2-1, with 11 bases aligning to TRBD2. In germline, CDR1 is SGHAT, CDR2 FQNNGV. The CDR3 sequence is 19 residues long. With 1 base clipped from V and 6 bases from J, the junction kept 14 bases outside the gene matches. In nucleotides, the CDR3 is TGTGCCAGCAGCTTAGTTGGGGGGGGCCTAGCGGGAGGTCGCAATGAGCAGTTCTTC. Translation: CASSLVGGGLAGGRNEQFF.

The chain has TRBV28 and TRBJ2-1; 8 nucleotides line up with TRBD1. V lost 11 bases, J lost 1 base, and 4 bases stayed unmatched. CDR1 is MDHEN, CDR2 SYDVKM, per germline. CDR3 length: 13 residues. The CDR3 coding sequence is TGTGCCGCAGGGGGCGCGTCCTACAATGAGCAGTTCTTC. Translated: CAAGGASYNEQFF.